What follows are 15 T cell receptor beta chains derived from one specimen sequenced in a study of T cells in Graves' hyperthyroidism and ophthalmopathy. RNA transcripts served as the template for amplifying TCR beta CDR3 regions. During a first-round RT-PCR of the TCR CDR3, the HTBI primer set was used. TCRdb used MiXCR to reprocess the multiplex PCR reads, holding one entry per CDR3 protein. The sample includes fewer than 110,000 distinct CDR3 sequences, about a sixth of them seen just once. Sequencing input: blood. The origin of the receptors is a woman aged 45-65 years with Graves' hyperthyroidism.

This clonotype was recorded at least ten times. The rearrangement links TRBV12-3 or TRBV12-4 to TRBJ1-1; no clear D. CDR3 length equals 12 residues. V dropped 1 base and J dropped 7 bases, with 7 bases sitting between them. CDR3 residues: CASSLGRGEAFF. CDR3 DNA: TGTGCCAGCAGTTTAGGGCGCGGTGAAGCTTTCTTT.

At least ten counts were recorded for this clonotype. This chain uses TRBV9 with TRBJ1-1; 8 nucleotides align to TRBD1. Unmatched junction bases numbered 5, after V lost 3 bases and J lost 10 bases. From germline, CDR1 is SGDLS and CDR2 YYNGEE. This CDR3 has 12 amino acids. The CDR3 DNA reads TGTGCCAGCAGCGCGGTCAGGGGGCGAGCTTTCTTT. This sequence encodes CASSAVRGRAFF.

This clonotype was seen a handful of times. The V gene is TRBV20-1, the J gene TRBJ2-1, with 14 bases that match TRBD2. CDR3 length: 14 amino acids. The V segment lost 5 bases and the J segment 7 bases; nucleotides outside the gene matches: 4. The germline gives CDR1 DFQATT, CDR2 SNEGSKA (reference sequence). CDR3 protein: CSAEGTSGGNEQFF. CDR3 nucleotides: TGCAGTGCTGAGGGGACTAGCGGGGGAAATGAGCAGTTCTTC.

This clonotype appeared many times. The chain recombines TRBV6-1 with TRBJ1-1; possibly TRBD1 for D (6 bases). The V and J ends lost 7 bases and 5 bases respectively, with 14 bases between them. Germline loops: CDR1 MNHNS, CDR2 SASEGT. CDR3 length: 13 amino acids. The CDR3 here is CASTQQGRTEAFF. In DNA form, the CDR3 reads TGTGCCAGCACTCAACAGGGTAGAACTGAAGCTTTCTTT.

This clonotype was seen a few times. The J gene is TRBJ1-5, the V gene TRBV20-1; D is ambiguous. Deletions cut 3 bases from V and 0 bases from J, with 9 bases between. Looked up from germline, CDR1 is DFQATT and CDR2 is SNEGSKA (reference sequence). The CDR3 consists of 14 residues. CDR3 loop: CSARRQISNQPQHF. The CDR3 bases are TGCAGTGCTAGGCGGCAGATTAGCAATCAGCCCCAGCATTTT.

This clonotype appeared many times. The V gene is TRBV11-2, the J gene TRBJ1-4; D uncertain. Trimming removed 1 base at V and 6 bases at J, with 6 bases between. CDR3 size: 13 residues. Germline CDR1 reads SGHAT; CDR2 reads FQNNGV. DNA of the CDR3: TGTGCCAGCAGCTTAGTCCAGGATGAAAAACTGTTTTTT. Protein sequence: CASSLVQDEKLFF.

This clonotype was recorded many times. As DNA, the CDR3 is TGTGCCAGCAGGACGCACCGGACTAGCGGGGTCAGCTCCTACAATGAGCAGTTCTTC. It yields the protein CASRTHRTSGVSSYNEQFF. The chain carries TRBV2 and TRBJ2-1; 12 nucleotides match TRBD2. The CDR3 sequence is 19 residues long. Per germline, CDR1 SNHLY and CDR2 FYNNEI. Trimming cost V 6 bases and J 0 bases; bases outside gene matches: 12.

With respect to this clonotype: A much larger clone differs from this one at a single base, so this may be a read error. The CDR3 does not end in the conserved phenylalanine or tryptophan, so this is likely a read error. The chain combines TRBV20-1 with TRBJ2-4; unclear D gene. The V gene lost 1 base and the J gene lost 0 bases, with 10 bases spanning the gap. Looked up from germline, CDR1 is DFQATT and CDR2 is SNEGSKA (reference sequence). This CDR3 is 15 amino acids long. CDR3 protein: CSARGSRLAKNIQYL. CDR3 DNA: TGCAGTGCTAGAGGCTCTCGTCTAGCCAAAAACATTCAGTACCTC.

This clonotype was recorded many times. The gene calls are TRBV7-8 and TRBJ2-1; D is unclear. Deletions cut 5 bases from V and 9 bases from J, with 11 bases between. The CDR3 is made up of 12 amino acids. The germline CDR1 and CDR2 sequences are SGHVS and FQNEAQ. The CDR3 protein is CASSPVDPEQFF. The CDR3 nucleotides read TGTGCCAGCAGCCCTGTAGATCCTGAGCAGTTCTTC.

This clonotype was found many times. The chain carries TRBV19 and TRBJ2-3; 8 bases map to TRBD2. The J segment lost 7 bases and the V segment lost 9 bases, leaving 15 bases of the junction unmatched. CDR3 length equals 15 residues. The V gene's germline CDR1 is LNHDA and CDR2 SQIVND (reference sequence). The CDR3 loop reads CARHLEGGRSYTQYF. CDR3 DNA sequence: TGTGCCAGACATCTGGAGGGCGGGAGGTCTTATACGCAGTATTTT.

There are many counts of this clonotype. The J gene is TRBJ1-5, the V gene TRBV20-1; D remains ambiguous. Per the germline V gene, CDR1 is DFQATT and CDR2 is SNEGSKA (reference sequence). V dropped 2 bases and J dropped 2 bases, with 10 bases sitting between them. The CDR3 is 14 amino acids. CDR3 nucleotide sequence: TGCAGTGCTAGACCACGCAGAGGCAATCAGCCCCAGCATTTT. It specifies CSARPRRGNQPQHF.

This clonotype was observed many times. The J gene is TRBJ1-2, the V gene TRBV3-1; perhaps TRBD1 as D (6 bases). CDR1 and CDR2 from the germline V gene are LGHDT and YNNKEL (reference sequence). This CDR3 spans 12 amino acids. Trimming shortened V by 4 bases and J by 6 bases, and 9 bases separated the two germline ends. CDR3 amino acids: CASSLYRDGYTF. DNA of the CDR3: TGTGCCAGCAGCCTTTACAGGGATGGCTACACCTTC.

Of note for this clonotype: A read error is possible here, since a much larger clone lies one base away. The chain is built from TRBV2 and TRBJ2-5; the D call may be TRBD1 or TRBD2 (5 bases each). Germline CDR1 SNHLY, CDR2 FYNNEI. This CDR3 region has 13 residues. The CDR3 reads CASSRGWQESQYF. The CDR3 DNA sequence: TGTGCCAGCAGTCGGGGCTGGCAAGAGTCCCAGTACTTC.

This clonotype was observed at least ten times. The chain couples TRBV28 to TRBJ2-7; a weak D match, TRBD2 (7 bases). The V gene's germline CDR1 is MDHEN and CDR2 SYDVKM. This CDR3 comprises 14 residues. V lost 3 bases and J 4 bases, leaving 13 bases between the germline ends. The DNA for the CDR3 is TGTGCCAGCAGTTTGGGGGGGCCCTTGTACGAGCAGTACGTC. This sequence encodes CASSLGGPLYEQYV.

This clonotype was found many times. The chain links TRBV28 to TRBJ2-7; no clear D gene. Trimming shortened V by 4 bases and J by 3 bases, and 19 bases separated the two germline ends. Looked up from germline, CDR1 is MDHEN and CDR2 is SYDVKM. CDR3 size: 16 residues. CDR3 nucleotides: TGTGCCAGCAGTTCCCGAATAAAGGGTGGCAACTACGAGCAGTACTTC. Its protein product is CASSSRIKGGNYEQYF.